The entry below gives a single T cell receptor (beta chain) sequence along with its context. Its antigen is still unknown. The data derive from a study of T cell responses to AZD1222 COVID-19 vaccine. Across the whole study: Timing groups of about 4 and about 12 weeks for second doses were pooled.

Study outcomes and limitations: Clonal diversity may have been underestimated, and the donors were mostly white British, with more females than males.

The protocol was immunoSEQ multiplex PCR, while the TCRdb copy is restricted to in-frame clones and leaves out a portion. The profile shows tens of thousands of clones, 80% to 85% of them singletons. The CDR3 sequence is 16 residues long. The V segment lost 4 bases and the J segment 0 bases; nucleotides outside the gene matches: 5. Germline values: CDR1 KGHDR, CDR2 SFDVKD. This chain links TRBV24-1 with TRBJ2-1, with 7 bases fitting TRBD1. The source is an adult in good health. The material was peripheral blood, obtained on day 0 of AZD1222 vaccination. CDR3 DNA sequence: TGTGCCACCAGTGAAAACAGGGGCCCCTCCTACAATGAGCAGTTCTTC. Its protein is CATSENRGPSYNEQFF.